Presented here are 15 T cell receptor beta chains from one specimen sequenced in a study of cytomegalovirus exposure and HLA in healthy donors. The PCR employed 60 Vbeta primers together with 13 Jbeta primers. Measured with immunoSEQ multiplex PCR; TCRdb has only the in-frame clones, and not every one. The sample shows roughly 100,000 clones, around two thirds of them seen only once. The source material was PBMCs. The receptors originated from a woman between 50 and 59 years old in good health and CMV-seronegative.

The chain carries TRBV7-2 and TRBJ2-3; D is possibly TRBD2 (5 bases). The CDR3 sequence is 16 residues long. CDR1 is SGHTA, CDR2 FQGNSA, per germline. V lost 2 bases and J 1 base, leaving 13 bases between the germline ends. The CDR3 sequence: CASSLSAGVGTDTQYF. The DNA for the CDR3 is TGTGCCAGCAGCTTAAGTGCGGGTGTTGGCACAGATACGCAGTATTTT.

The chain links TRBV7-8 to TRBJ2-5; 8 nucleotides agree with TRBD2. The germline gives CDR1 SGHVS, CDR2 FQNEAQ. This CDR3 spans 18 amino acids. The ends lost 3 bases at V and 5 bases at J; junction bases unmatched: 17. The CDR3 here is CASSFLSGLAFSGETQYF. DNA for the CDR3: TGTGCCAGCAGCTTTCTTTCCGGACTAGCTTTTTCCGGGGAGACCCAGTACTTC.

The rearrangement joins TRBV7-3 to TRBJ2-5; a weak D match, TRBD2 (6 bases). This CDR3 has 21 residues. Germline assignment: CDR1 SGHTA and CDR2 FQGTGA. V was clipped by 9 bases and J by 0 bases, with 35 bases between them. As DNA, the CDR3 is TGTGCCAGGGGTACGGGAGTTGAGGGTAGGGTGGTAAAGGGGTACCAAGAGACCCAGTACTTC. Amino acids: CARGTGVEGRVVKGYQETQYF.

The V gene is TRBV6-5, the J gene TRBJ2-5; TRBD1 aligns across 8 bases. V trimming: 4 bases; J trimming: 4 bases; junction bases outside the gene matches: 5. CDR3 size: 14 residues. CDR1 is MNHEY, CDR2 SVGAGI, per germline. The CDR3 DNA reads as TGTGCCAGCAGTTTGAACAGGGGGACAGAGACCCAGTACTTC. It codes for CASSLNRGTETQYF.

The chain carries TRBV29-1 and TRBJ2-3; 8 positions match TRBD2. Losses at the gene ends were 5 bases for V and 3 bases for J; bases not matched to a gene: 13. Germline CDR1 is SQVTM and CDR2 is ANQGSEA. The CDR3 totals 16 residues. The CDR3 region has the DNA TGCAGCGTTCGGGGGCTCCTAGCGGGCCAGACAGATACGCAGTATTTT. Translated, it gives CSVRGLLAGQTDTQYF.

The J gene is TRBJ2-1, the V gene TRBV18; maybe TRBD1 (5 bases). This CDR3 has 14 residues. V was clipped by 2 bases and J by 8 bases, with 13 bases between them. The germline V gene encodes CDR1 KGHSH and CDR2 LQKENI. The CDR3 DNA reads as TGTGCCAGCTCACCATCCCGTAGGGGCGATGAGCAGTTCTTC. Translation: CASSPSRRGDEQFF. Combining the CDR3 with reference TRBV18 and TRBJ2-1 gives the whole variable domain NAGVMQNPRHLVRRRGQEARLRCSPMKGHSHVYWYRQLPEEGLKFMVYLQKENIIDESGMPKERFSAEFPKEGPSILRIQQVVRGDSAAYFCASSPSRRGDEQFFGPGTRLTVL.

The chain carries TRBV28 and TRBJ1-2; 9 nucleotides match TRBD1. The ends lost 3 bases at V and 1 base at J; junction bases unmatched: 6. Per germline, CDR1 MDHEN and CDR2 SYDVKM. This CDR3 is built from 16 residues. The CDR3 protein is CASSLGTGLVNYGYTF. CDR3 DNA: TGTGCCAGCAGTTTGGGGACAGGGTTGGTTAACTATGGCTACACCTTC.

CDR3 DNA: TGTGCCACCTCCGAGAGGGCCAACACCGGGGAGCTGTTTTTT. This gives the protein CATSERANTGELFF. This chain links TRBV15 with TRBJ2-2; D perhaps matches TRBD2 (5 bases). This CDR3 has 14 amino acids. The germline gives CDR1 LNHNV, CDR2 YYDKDF (reference sequence). V lost 8 bases and J lost 2, with 12 bases in between. The entire variable domain, with the rest obtained from reference TRBV15 and TRBJ2-2, is as follows: DAMVIQNPRYQVTQFGKPVTLSCSQTLNHNVMYWYQQKSSQAPKLLFHYYDKDFNNEADTPDNFQSRRPNTSFCFLDIRSPGLGDTAMYLCATSERANTGELFFGEGSRLTVL.

This chain uses TRBV5-1 with TRBJ1-3, with D tentatively TRBD1 (6 bases). CDR1 and CDR2 (germline): SGHRS, YFSETQ. This CDR3 region has 14 residues. The V end lost 1 base, the J end lost 7 bases, and 12 bases lay between the germline ends. The chain's CDR3 is CASSLTGLGNTIYF. DNA of the CDR3: TGCGCCAGCAGCTTGACAGGGCTAGGGAACACCATATATTTT.

This clone was seen more than once but under ten times. The chain couples TRBV18 to TRBJ2-2; possibly TRBD2 for D (6 bases). Per the germline V gene, CDR1 is KGHSH and CDR2 is LQKENI. The V and J ends lost 1 base and 0 bases respectively, with 15 bases between them. The CDR3 extends over 18 amino acids. CDR3 DNA: TGTGCCAGCTCACCACAACGACCGGGACTGACGAACACCGGGGAGCTGTTTTTT. It translates to CASSPQRPGLTNTGELFF.

The chain recombines TRBV2 with TRBJ1-1; TRBD1 matches at 9 bases. CDR1 is SNHLY, CDR2 FYNNEI, per germline. This CDR3 has 13 residues. V was pared by 5 bases and J by 6 bases, with 4 bases of the junction left unmatched. The CDR3 DNA sequence: TGTGCCAGCAGTTGGGGGACAGGGTCTGAAGCTTTCTTT. Its protein product is CASSWGTGSEAFF.

This rearrangement joins TRBV19 to TRBJ2-2; D may be TRBD2 (5 bases). The germline V gene has CDR1 LNHDA and CDR2 SQIVND (reference sequence). Trimming pared 9 bases from V and 6 bases from J, leaving 11 bases between. The CDR3 is made up of 12 amino acids. CDR3 loop: CASRTGAGELFF. CDR3 coding DNA: TGTGCCAGCCGGACTGGCGCCGGGGAGCTGTTTTTT.

This chain links TRBV29-1 with TRBJ2-3; TRBD1 agrees at 10 bases. The CDR3 length is 16 residues. Trimming at V came to 7 bases and at J to 2 bases, leaving 12 bases not matched to a gene. Germline assignment: CDR1 SQVTM and CDR2 ANQGSEA. CDR3 nucleotides: TGCAGCGGGCGGGGACAGGGGCTTATTTCCACAGATACGCAGTATTTT. Residues: CSGRGQGLISTDTQYF.

The gene calls are TRBV28 and TRBJ1-5; 8 bases fit TRBD1. CDR1 is MDHEN and CDR2 is SYDVKM in the germline V gene. The CDR3 contains 17 residues. Trimming removed 3 bases from V and 0 bases from J; junction bases left unmatched: 7. Written as DNA, the CDR3 is TGTGCCAGCAGTTTCCCACAGGGGGAGGTTAGCAATCAGCCCCAGCATTTT. This encodes CASSFPQGEVSNQPQHF.

The chain carries TRBV27 and TRBJ2-1; 8 positions match TRBD2. This CDR3 is 15 amino acids long. Germline assignment: CDR1 MNHEY and CDR2 SMNVEV (reference sequence). V was clipped by 6 bases and J by 9 bases; unmatched bases: 13. This CDR3 reads CASSYPGLERIEQFF. The CDR3 region has the DNA TGTGCCAGCAGCTATCCGGGACTAGAACGAATTGAGCAGTTCTTC.